The 25 T cell receptor beta chains below all came from one sample that was sequenced in a study of blood T cell repertoires in COVID-19 (dated by TCRdb to the early 2020s). Libraries were constructed by the immunoSEQ multiplex PCR assay. This immuneACCESS table, as held by TCRdb, lists in-frame sequences with V and J called but not all clones. Of the missing ones, under half trace to an unresolved V gene in checked studies; the others have no known cause. A total of about 310,000 clones appear in this sample, roughly 86% of them only once. The ten largest make up about 8% of the sample. Input material: peripheral blood. These receptors all stem from a woman aged 45-65 years who had recovered from COVID-19.

Here the CDR3 reads CASSVDNEQFF. CDR3 DNA: TGTGCCAGCAGCGTCGACAATGAGCAGTTCTTC. The rearrangement links TRBV9 to TRBJ2-1; no firm D call. The CDR3 is 11 amino acids. Germline assignment: CDR1 SGDLS and CDR2 YYNGEE. V lost 2 bases and J lost 5, with 2 bases in between.

The genes are TRBV19 and TRBJ2-7; D might be TRBD1 (6 bases). CDR3 length: 15 residues. Germline lookup yields CDR1 LNHDA and CDR2 SQIVND (reference sequence). With 5 bases removed from V and 0 bases from J, the gap between germline ends came to 14 bases. The CDR3 is CASSPQGPASYEQYF. The CDR3 bases are TGTGCCAGTAGTCCACAGGGCCCGGCCTCCTACGAGCAGTACTTC.

Here the CDR3 reads CASIPSGASNQPQHF. The CDR3 DNA sequence: TGTGCCAGCATACCGTCAGGGGCGAGCAATCAGCCCCAGCATTTT. V usage is TRBV28 and J usage is TRBJ1-5; maybe TRBD1 (6 bases). This CDR3 is built from 15 residues. Deletions cut 7 bases from V and 1 base from J, with 14 bases between. Germline CDR1 reads MDHEN; CDR2 reads SYDVKM.

CDR3 in DNA: TGTGCCAGCAGCTTGGAGACAGGGGGAGGTGGAAACACCATATATTTT. Translating gives CASSLETGGGGNTIYF. This rearrangement joins TRBV11-2 to TRBJ1-3; 9 bases are a match to TRBD1. The CDR3 spans 16 residues. The J segment lost 3 bases and the V segment lost 3 bases, leaving 6 bases of the junction unmatched. Germline V gives CDR1 SGHAT, CDR2 FQNNGV.

Worth noting for this clone: The same CDR3 also results from other DNA sequences found in this sample. This chain links TRBV28 with TRBJ1-2; a possible D gene is TRBD1 (5 bases). The V gene's germline CDR1 is MDHEN and CDR2 SYDVKM. The CDR3 loop spans 13 amino acids. The V and J ends lost 2 bases and 4 bases respectively, with 8 bases between them. Here the CDR3 reads CASSLAQAYGYTF. DNA for the CDR3: TGTGCCAGCAGTTTAGCACAGGCCTATGGCTACACCTTC.

The V gene is TRBV5-6, the J gene TRBJ2-7; perhaps TRBD1 as D (5 bases). V was cut by 1 base and J by 2 bases, with 10 bases left in between. The CDR3 is 14 amino acids. Germline CDR1 SGHDT, CDR2 YYEEEE. The CDR3 nucleotides are TGTGCCAGCAGCTTGTCAGGGTTGCCCTACGAGCAGTACTTC. Protein product: CASSLSGLPYEQYF.

This chain joins TRBV28 and TRBJ2-7; D gene uncertain. Trimming took 5 bases from V and 6 from J, leaving 17 bases between them. CDR3 length: 14 amino acids. Germline CDR1 reads MDHEN; CDR2 reads SYDVKM. The CDR3 loop reads CASSGQVARGEQYF. For the CDR3, the DNA is TGTGCCAGCAGTGGTCAAGTCGCTCGAGGCGAGCAGTACTTC. Full variable domain (outside the CDR3, taken from reference TRBV28 and TRBJ2-7): DVKVTQSSRYLVKRTGEKVFLECVQDMDHENMFWYRQDPGLGLRLIYFSYDVKMKEKGDIPEGYSVSREKKERFSLILESASTNQTSMYLCASSGQVARGEQYFGPGTRLTVT.

The CDR3 protein is CASSREENSPLHF. CDR3 DNA: TGTGCCAGCTCAAGGGAGGAGAATTCACCCCTCCACTTT. The gene calls are TRBV18 and TRBJ1-6; D is ambiguous. The CDR3 spans 13 residues. CDR1 is KGHSH and CDR2 is LQKENI in the germline V gene. The V end was cut by 5 bases, the J end by 7 bases, with 9 bases between.

The chain carries TRBV29-1 and TRBJ1-1; TRBD1 aligns across 8 bases. Germline CDR1 reads SQVTM; CDR2 reads ANQGSEA. The CDR3 covers 15 residues. V lost 7 bases, J lost 3 bases, and 13 bases stayed unmatched. The CDR3 spells CSADRGLGADTEAFF. The CDR3 bases are TGCAGCGCTGACAGGGGCCTGGGGGCGGACACTGAAGCTTTCTTT.

The chain employs TRBV10-3 and TRBJ2-7, with 9 bases identical to TRBD1. The CDR3 contains 13 residues. Trimming took 6 bases from V and 7 from J; bases not matched to a gene: 7. Germline lookup yields CDR1 ENHRY and CDR2 SYGVKD. The CDR3 here is CAISNTGGGEQYF. CDR3 coding DNA: TGTGCCATCAGCAATACAGGGGGCGGTGAGCAGTACTTC.

This chain joins TRBV30 and TRBJ1-5; TRBD1 aligns across 11 bases. Unmatched junction bases numbered 24, after V lost 0 bases and J lost 2 bases. The CDR3 contains 23 residues. Germline V gene data show CDR1 as GTSNPN and CDR2 as SVGIG (reference sequence). The CDR3 DNA sequence: TGTGCCTGGAGTGTACAGCTCTGTATATCTGTGGACAGGGGGCTGGAGGGCAATCAGCCCCAGCATTTT. It encodes CAWSVQLCISVDRGLEGNQPQHF.

The chain joins TRBV6-5 to TRBJ1-1; 9 bases are shared with TRBD1. Germline CDR1 is MNHEY and CDR2 is SVGAGI. Trimming cost V 6 bases and J 0 bases; bases outside gene matches: 5. There are 15 residues in the CDR3. The CDR3 nucleotides are TGTGCCAGCAGGGGACAGGGTCTCATGAACACTGAAGCTTTCTTT. Its protein is CASRGQGLMNTEAFF.

The chain carries TRBV19 and TRBJ2-7; 10 bases agree with TRBD2. CDR1 is LNHDA, CDR2 SQIVND, per germline (reference sequence). The CDR3 spans 16 residues. Trimming removed 5 bases from V and 3 bases from J; junction bases left unmatched: 10. The CDR3 here is CASSGVRSSGSYEQYF. CDR3 sequence (DNA): TGTGCCAGTAGTGGGGTCCGGTCTAGCGGGAGCTACGAGCAGTACTTC. The whole variable domain, filled in from reference TRBV19 and TRBJ2-7, reads DGGITQSPKYLFRKEGQNVTLSCEQNLNHDAMYWYRQDPGQGLRLIYYSQIVNDFQKGDIAEGYSVSREKKESFPLTVTSAQKNPTAFYLCASSGVRSSGSYEQYFGPGTRLTVT.

The gene calls are TRBV3-1 (or the pseudogene TRBV3-2) and TRBJ1-6; no definite D call. The V gene's germline CDR1 is LGHDT and CDR2 YNNKEL (reference sequence). The V end was cut by 4 bases, the J end by 4 bases, with 17 bases between. The CDR3 has 17 amino acids. The CDR3 DNA reads as TGTGCCAGCAGCCCTACCGTCGGGTCAACTTATAATTCACCCCTCCACTTT. It yields the protein CASSPTVGSTYNSPLHF.

The J gene is TRBJ1-1, the V gene TRBV7-9; D gene ambiguous. The length of the CDR3 is 16 residues. Germline V gene data show CDR1 as SEHNR and CDR2 as FQNEAQ (reference sequence). V was pared by 1 base and J by 1 base, with 13 bases between. DNA of the CDR3: TGTGCCAGCAGCTTAGGGATGGGGAGGGAGAACACTGAAGCTTTCTTT. Protein: CASSLGMGRENTEAFF.

In its sample, this clone was seen a few times. The rearrangement joins TRBV7-6 to TRBJ1-4; 11 bases map to TRBD1. This CDR3 spans 16 amino acids. The junction had 5 bases not matched to a gene; V was cut back by 5 bases and J by 3 bases. CDR1 SGHVS and CDR2 FNYEAQ come from the germline V gene. The CDR3 loop is CASSVGQGAANEKLFF. The CDR3 bases are TGTGCCAGCAGCGTAGGACAGGGGGCGGCTAATGAAAAACTGTTTTTT.

The genes are TRBV7-8 and TRBJ2-7; D perhaps matches TRBD1 (6 bases). CDR1 is SGHVS and CDR2 is FQNEAQ in the germline V gene. The ends were cut back, 5 bases at V and 6 bases at J, with 23 bases in the middle. The length of the CDR3 is 16 residues. Written as DNA, the CDR3 is TGTGCCAGCAGCGTTAACTGGGACAACCTCCGTATCGAGCAGTACTTC. It translates to CASSVNWDNLRIEQYF.

Comment on this clone: Other DNA sequences of this sample code for an identical CDR3. The chain uses TRBV2 and TRBJ2-5, with TRBD2 matching 14 bases. The germline V gene encodes CDR1 SNHLY and CDR2 FYNNEI. J gave up 2 bases and V 6 bases, and 2 bases lay outside the gene matches. CDR3 length: 15 amino acids. CDR3 loop: CASSRLAGGQETQYF. CDR3 nucleotides: TGTGCCAGCAGCCGACTAGCGGGGGGGCAAGAGACCCAGTACTTC.

The chain couples TRBV6-5 to TRBJ2-7; perhaps TRBD1 as D (6 bases). The germline gives CDR1 MNHEY, CDR2 SVGAGI. The CDR3 runs 13 residues. Between the trimmed V and J ends, which lost 9 bases and 4 bases, there was a span of 16 bases. The CDR3 loop reads CASTAAGEYEQYF. The DNA for the CDR3 is TGTGCCAGTACCGCGGCAGGGGAATACGAGCAGTACTTC.

The rearrangement joins TRBV19 to TRBJ2-1; the match to TRBD1 covers 10 bases. The CDR3 runs 16 residues. After removal of 5 bases from V and 6 bases from J, the junction contained 10 bases not matched to a gene. Germline V gives CDR1 LNHDA, CDR2 SQIVND (reference sequence). The CDR3 loop is CASSPRDRGALNEQFF. Written as DNA, the CDR3 is TGTGCCAGTAGTCCTCGGGACAGGGGAGCCCTCAATGAGCAGTTCTTC.

The gene calls are TRBV28 and TRBJ2-7, with D perhaps matching TRBD2 (6 bases). Trimming took off 6 bases at V and 2 bases at J, with 14 bases between the two ends. Germline CDR1 MDHEN, CDR2 SYDVKM. CDR3 length equals 14 residues. The CDR3 nucleotides are TGTGCCAGCAGCCCGGAGGGGTGGGCCTACGAGCAGTACTTC. Translation gives CASSPEGWAYEQYF.

The chain employs TRBV6-5 and TRBJ2-1; D remains unclear. The CDR3 has 16 amino acids. V was pared by 2 bases and J by 9 bases, with 20 bases between. Germline CDR1 MNHEY, CDR2 SVGAGI. CDR3 sequence reads: CASSYGHGGSNGEQFF. DNA of the CDR3: TGTGCCAGCAGTTACGGTCATGGCGGTAGCAATGGTGAGCAGTTCTTC.

The V call is TRBV18, the J call TRBJ2-1; D is unresolved. The CDR3 totals 14 residues. The germline V and J ends were trimmed by 2 bases and 8 bases, with 13 bases remaining between them. Per germline, CDR1 KGHSH and CDR2 LQKENI. The CDR3 reads CASSPSELSDEQFF. The CDR3 DNA reads as TGTGCCAGCTCACCATCTGAGCTTTCGGATGAGCAGTTCTTC.

The sample holds one count of this clone. This chain connects TRBV5-4 to TRBJ2-1; 7 nucleotides agree with TRBD2. The J segment lost 1 base and the V segment lost 2 bases, leaving 3 bases of the junction unmatched. Germline CDR1 SGHNT, CDR2 YYREEE (reference sequence). The length of the CDR3 is 15 residues. In nucleotides, the CDR3 is TGTGCCAGCAGCTTCGGCGGGAGTTCCTACAATGAGCAGTTCTTC. It specifies CASSFGGSSYNEQFF. The variable domain in full, with the rest retrieved from reference TRBV5-4 and TRBJ2-1, is ETGVTQSPTHLIKTRGQQVTLRCSSQSGHNTVSWYQQALGQGPQFIFQYYREEENGRGNFPPRFSGLQFPNYSSELNVNALELDDSALYLCASSFGGSSYNEQFFGPGTRLTVL.

This chain connects TRBV5-1 to TRBJ1-2; tentatively, D is TRBD1 (6 bases). There are 11 residues in the CDR3. Germline values: CDR1 SGHRS, CDR2 YFSETQ. V was trimmed by 2 bases and J by 10 bases, leaving 9 bases between them. In nucleotides, the CDR3 is TGCGCCAGCAGCTTAGAGGGGGACTACACCTTC. Amino acids: CASSLEGDYTF.